This paragraph covers one T cell receptor beta chain sequence. The data stem from a study of blood T cell repertoires in COVID-19. Germline loops: CDR1 LGHDT, CDR2 YNNKEL (reference sequence). V lost 4 bases to trimming and J lost 8 bases; unmatched junction nucleotides: 5. The CDR3 has 13 amino acids. Generated by immunoSEQ multiplex PCR, the TCRdb table keeps only in-frame clones and is missing some. The table lists more than 250,000 clones, approximately 88% of them singletons, with 0.95% to 1.5% in the top ten. Participant reports of clinical history set cohort assignment. The sequenced sample was PBMCs or T cells enriched from blood (not recorded which). The V and J genes are TRBV3-1 (or the pseudogene TRBV3-2) and TRBJ1-2; 9 nucleotides match TRBD1. This receptor was taken from a woman aged 40 to 55 with acute COVID-19. The CDR3 is CASSPDRGGGYTF. CDR3 in DNA: TGTGCCAGCAGCCCGGACAGGGGTGGAGGCTACACCTTC.